This T cell receptor (beta chain) was found in a study of cytomegalovirus exposure and HLA in healthy donors. Study summary: The 100 to 150 validation repertoires and the roughly 670 first-cohort repertoires shared a platform, a later analysis reported. Notes on the study in general: According to a subsequent analysis, TCR clusters identified in the first cohort showed a tendency to co-occur across the approximately 110 validation repertoires. Overall, some 160 TCR beta chains were annotated as cytomegalovirus-associated.

Regarding this clone: Its antigen remains unknown.

CDR1 is SGDLS and CDR2 is YYNGEE in the germline V gene. This CDR3 region has 13 residues. V was pared by 0 bases and J by 3 bases, with 6 bases between. From the 120-subject validation cohort, which was separate from the roughly 620-subject first cohort, the donors were drawn. Profiled with immunoSEQ multiplex PCR; TCRdb holds only in-frame clones, not every one. The sample carries some 120,000 clones, around 95% recorded once. The sequencing sample was made of PBMCs. The clonotype originates from a man aged 18 to 29 in good health and CMV-seronegative. The genes are TRBV9 and TRBJ1-1; D is undetermined. CDR3 nucleotide sequence: TGTGCCAGCAGCGTAGCGAGCGACACTGAAGCTTTCTTT. Its translation: CASSVASDTEAFF.